This TCR beta chain was documented in a study of CD8+ T cells in alopecia areata. Across the whole study: Each of the treated patients was given oral tofacitinib, 5 to 10 mg twice daily, for moderate-to-severe alopecia areata. Study-wide results and caveats: Patients shared TCRs less clearly than mice did, possibly for HLA-related reasons.

T lymphocytes (CD4+ and CD8+) were sorted from PBMCs. As to this clone: No antigen is known for it.

Sequencing relied on a cDNA template that was reverse transcribed from extracted RNA. The data were produced by immunoSEQ multiplex PCR, yet TCRdb's version contains in-frame clones alone and is incomplete. The repertoire consists of roughly 140,000 clones, with about 47% occurring once and the leading ten covering over 0.85%. This CDR3 is 15 amino acids long. Germline loops: CDR1 SEHNR, CDR2 FQNEAQ (reference sequence). V trimming: 5 bases; J trimming: 0 bases; junction bases outside the gene matches: 7. The receptor was derived from a human donor with alopecia areata. Sequenced here: CD4+ T cells sorted from blood, sampled at week 0. The rearrangement uses TRBV7-9 and TRBJ2-7; 7 nucleotides match TRBD1. This chain's CDR3 is CASSPGQRASYEQYF. The CDR3 DNA reads as TGTGCCAGCAGCCCGGGACAGCGAGCCTCCTACGAGCAGTACTTC.